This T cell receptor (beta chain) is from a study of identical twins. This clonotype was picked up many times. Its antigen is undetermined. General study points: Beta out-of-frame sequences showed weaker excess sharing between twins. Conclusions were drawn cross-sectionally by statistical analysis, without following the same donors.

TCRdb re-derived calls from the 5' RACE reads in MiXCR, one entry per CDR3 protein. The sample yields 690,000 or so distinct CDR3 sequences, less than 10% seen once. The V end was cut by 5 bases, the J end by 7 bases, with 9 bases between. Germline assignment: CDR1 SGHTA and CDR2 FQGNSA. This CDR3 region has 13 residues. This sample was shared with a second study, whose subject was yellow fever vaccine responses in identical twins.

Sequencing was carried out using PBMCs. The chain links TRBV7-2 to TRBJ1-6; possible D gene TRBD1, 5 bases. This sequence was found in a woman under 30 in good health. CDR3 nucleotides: TGTGCCAGCAGCGTCCGACAGAATTCACCCCTCCACTTT. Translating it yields CASSVRQNSPLHF.